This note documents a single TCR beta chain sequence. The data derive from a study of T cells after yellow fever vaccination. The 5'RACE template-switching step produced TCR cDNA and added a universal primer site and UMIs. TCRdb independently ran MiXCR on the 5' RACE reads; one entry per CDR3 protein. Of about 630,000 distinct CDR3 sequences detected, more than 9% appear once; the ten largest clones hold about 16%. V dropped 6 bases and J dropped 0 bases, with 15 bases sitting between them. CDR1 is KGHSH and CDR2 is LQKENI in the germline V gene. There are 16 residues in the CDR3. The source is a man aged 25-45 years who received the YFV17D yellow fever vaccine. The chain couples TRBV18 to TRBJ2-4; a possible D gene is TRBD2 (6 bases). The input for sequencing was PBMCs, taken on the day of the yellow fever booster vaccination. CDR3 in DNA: TGTGCCAGCTCCCCCCACCAGGGACTAGCCAAAAACATTCAGTACTTC. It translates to CASSPHQGLAKNIQYF.